This T cell receptor (beta chain) was recorded in a study of CD8 T cells in Susac syndrome. With random hexamers, reverse transcription was performed on about 0.45 to 1 ug of RNA. MiXCR, run by TCRdb on the immunoSEQ multiplex PCR reads, gives a single entry per CDR3 protein. The sample gives approximately 150,000 distinct CDR3 sequences, 85% to 95% of which show up once; approximately 0.11% is in the top ten. CDR1 and CDR2 from the germline V gene are SQVTM and ANQGSEA. The length of the CDR3 is 13 residues. V was cut by 2 bases and J by 8 bases, with 15 bases left in between. The authors sequenced TCR beta from blood CD8+ and CD4+ T cells. This clonotype has only one observation.

V is TRBV29-1 and J is TRBJ1-2, with D unresolved. What was sequenced was CD4+ T cells from PBMCs. This receptor was obtained from a human donor with multiple sclerosis. CDR3 coding DNA: TGCAGCGTTGAACCCGCAGGATGGAGCGGCTACACCTTC. Amino acids: CSVEPAGWSGYTF.